These T cell receptor beta chains were read from a single sample in a study of blood T cell repertoires in COVID-19. Using immunoSEQ multiplex PCR, the repertoire was profiled, and TCRdb retains in-frame clones only, with some absent. There are around 170,000 clones in the sample; 84% occur only once, and roughly 8% lies in the top ten. The material sequenced was PBMCs or T cells enriched from blood (not recorded which). All receptors come from a woman aged 45-60 years who had recovered from COVID-19. Both conserved end residues are part of each CDR3. A D gene is named only where the DNA matches it firmly. Rows give clone size only sometimes, using once, few, many, or a class for an expanded clone.

TRBV4-2	TRBJ2-1	-	-	TGTGCCAGCAGCCAAGAAGAAACCCGGGGAAGAAAGCTCTTC	CASSQEETRGRKLF
TRBV7-9	TRBJ2-5	-	-	TGTGCCAGCAGCTTACCGTTTTCTAGCGCCGGCCAAGAGACCCAGTACTTC	CASSLPFSSAGQETQYF
TRBV3-1/TRBV3-2	TRBJ1-1	-	-	TGTGCCAGCAGTCCCGGTGCAATTTCTACTGAAGCTTTCTTT	CASSPGAISTEAFF
TRBV29-1	TRBJ2-5	-	TRBD1	TGCAGCGTTTTTGGCCCCTCGGGACAGGGCACAGGGACCCAGTACTTC	CSVFGPSGQGTGTQYF
TRBV6-5	TRBJ1-5	-	-	TGTGCCAGCAACCCCACCACAGGAGTGGTCCGCCCCCAGCATTTT	CASNPTTGVVRPQHF
TRBV5-1	TRBJ2-1	-	TRBD1	TGCGCCAGCAGCTCGGGACAGAACAATGAGCAGTTCTTC	CASSSGQNNEQFF
TRBV5-1	TRBJ2-2	few	-	TGCGCCAGCAGCCTCTCTTTGGGGGGCACCGGGGAGCTGTTTTTT	CASSLSLGGTGELFF
TRBV5-5	TRBJ2-6	-	TRBD2	TGTGCCAGCATGGGACTACCTTCTGGAGGGGCCAACGTCCTGACTTTC	CASMGLPSGGANVLTF
TRBV2	TRBJ2-1	-	-	TGTGCCAGCAGTGATTCGCAGGGGTACAATGAGCAGTTCTTC	CASSDSQGYNEQFF
TRBV6-5	TRBJ1-2	-	-	TGTGCCAGCACCCCCGGTCGGGGGGTAGAAGGCTACACCTTC	CASTPGRGVEGYTF
TRBV7-2	TRBJ2-7	-	TRBD2	TGTGCCAGCAGCTTAGCCAGCGGGGTCTCCTACGAGCAGTACTTC	CASSLASGVSYEQYF
TRBV4-3	TRBJ1-1	once	-	TGCGCCAGCAGCCAAGATCGTGCAGGGAGGACTGAAGCTTTCTTT	CASSQDRAGRTEAFF
TRBV3-1/TRBV3-2	TRBJ1-6	-	-	TGTGCCAGCAGCCAATCGCAGGGATACGCTAATTCACCCCTCCACTTT	CASSQSQGYANSPLHF
TRBV28	TRBJ1-3	-	-	TGTGCCAGCATCGAGGGTACCCTTAGAAACACCATATATTTT	CASIEGTLRNTIYF
TRBV5-4	TRBJ2-1	few	-	TGTGCCAGCAGCTTCTTGCTTGGTAGATCTCGGGAGCAGTTCTTC	CASSFLLGRSREQFF
TRBV13	TRBJ1-4	-	TRBD1	TGTGCCAGCAGCTTGGCAGGGGGCGTTGAAAAACTGTTTTTT	CASSLAGGVEKLFF
TRBV10-3	TRBJ2-5	-	-	TGTGCCATCAGTGAGTCGACTATCCGGGGTCGGGCGGAGACCCAGTACTTC	CAISESTIRGRAETQYF
TRBV29-1	TRBJ1-2	-	TRBD1	TGCAGCGTTATGGGACAGGGGATGGATGGCTACACCTTC	CSVMGQGMDGYTF